This T cell receptor (beta chain) was obtained from a study of OX40 agonist ivuxolimab in advanced cancers. Findings and limits, study-wide: At doses 0.1 to 3.0 mg/kg, CD4+ and CD8+ clones expanded.

This clone was detected only a few times. The antigen is not known. Libraries were prepared by immunoSEQ multiplex PCR; TCRdb keeps only in-frame clonotypes and omits some of them. The sample records about 22,000 clones, 70% to 90% being singletons. This sample comprised CD4+ or CD8+ T cells sorted from blood, obtained in a trial of the OX40 agonist ivuxolimab. The clonotype was recovered from an adult with an advanced solid tumor such as melanoma, head and neck, liver or kidney cancer.

This CDR3 reads CASSGGDEYEQYF. The CDR3 DNA is TGTGCCAGCAGTGGCGGAGACGAATACGAGCAGTACTTC. The gene calls are TRBV2 and TRBJ2-7; D is unclear. V lost 4 bases and J lost 4, with 11 bases in between. The CDR3 extends over 13 amino acids. CDR1 is SNHLY and CDR2 is FYNNEI in the germline V gene.